A selection of T cell receptor beta chains follows, all from one sample in a study of response to subunit inactivated influenza vaccine. TCRdb re-analysed the RT-PCR reads in MiXCR, keeping a single row per CDR3 protein. The sample shows 450,000 to 500,000 distinct CDR3 sequences, roughly 11% of them seen only once. Material: PBMCs from blood, obtained roughly 45 days after vaccination. The receptors here all came from a man in his fifties or sixties who received an inactivated influenza vaccine. Both conserved end residues are part of each CDR3. The D gene is left open where the match is weak. A clone size is listed for some rows: how often the clone was seen (once, few, many), or a class if it is expanded.

TRBD2 | . | TRBJ2-5 | TRBV6-1 | CATRRGLAVTQETQYF | TGTGCCACCCGCCGGGGACTAGCGGTAACTCAAGAGACCCAGTACTTC
. | . | TRBJ2-5 | TRBV5-1 | CASSLGAQGFETQYF | TGCGCCAGCAGCTTGGGGGCACAGGGATTTGAGACCCAGTACTTC
. | few | TRBJ2-1 | TRBV30 | CAWSTSRYNEQFF | TGTGCCTGGAGTACCAGCAGGTACAATGAGCAGTTCTTC
. | few | TRBJ2-7 | TRBV20-1 | CTHCLGRETYEQYF | TGCACCCATTGTCTTGGTCGGGAAACCTACGAGCAGTACTTC
. | . | TRBJ2-7 | TRBV5-1 | CASSGMGGFSYEQYF | TGCGCCAGCAGCGGAATGGGCGGATTCTCCTACGAGCAGTACTTC
. | . | TRBJ1-2 | TRBV29-1 | CSVEDEQAPYGYTF | TGCAGCGTTGAAGACGAACAGGCCCCCTATGGCTACACCTTC
TRBD1 | many | TRBJ2-4 | TRBV5-1 | CASSPTGGENIQYF | TGCGCCAGCAGCCCTACAGGGGGCGAAAACATTCAGTACTTC
. | . | TRBJ1-2 | TRBV12-3/TRBV12-4 | CATHNRDSYGYTF | TGTGCCACCCACAACCGGGACTCCTATGGCTACACCTTC
. | few | TRBJ2-2 | TRBV7-2 | CASSPDGTMTGELFF | TGTGCCAGCAGCCCCGACGGAACGATGACCGGGGAGCTGTTTTTT
. | . | TRBJ2-3 | TRBV20-1 | CSASIGLSGTQYF | TGCAGTGCTAGTATAGGACTTAGCGGTACGCAGTATTTT
TRBD2 | . | TRBJ2-3 | TRBV27 | CASGAGGGTDTQYF | TGTGCCAGCGGAGCGGGAGGGGGCACAGATACGCAGTATTTT
TRBD1 | once | TRBJ2-2 | TRBV7-2 | CASREAGGTNTGELFF | TGTGCCAGCAGGGAAGCAGGGGGAACGAACACCGGGGAGCTGTTTTTT
TRBD2 | many | TRBJ2-5 | TRBV28 | CASSFLAGRETQYF | TGTGCCAGCAGTTTTCTAGCGGGGAGGGAGACCCAGTACTTC
TRBD2 | few | TRBJ2-1 | TRBV2 | CASSGLAGEGQEQFF | TGTGCCAGCAGCGGACTAGCGGGAGAGGGGCAGGAGCAGTTCTTC
. | . | TRBJ2-7 | TRBV28 | CASSFTGQREQYF | TGTGCCAGCAGTTTCACCGGACAGCGAGAGCAGTACTTC
. | few | TRBJ2-5 | TRBV12-3/TRBV12-4 | CASSLARGAGETQYF | TGTGCCAGCAGTTTGGCCCGGGGGGCGGGAGAGACCCAGTACTTC
TRBD2 | . | TRBJ2-1 | TRBV7-2 | CASSSDGTKQFF | TGTGCCAGCAGCTCAGACGGGACTAAGCAGTTCTTC
. | . | TRBJ2-2 | TRBV4-3 | CASSQVSLNTGELFF | TGCGCCAGCAGCCAAGTGAGCCTGAACACCGGGGAGCTGTTTTTT
TRBD2 | many | TRBJ2-5 | TRBV5-1 | CASSLGSPSGQETQYF | TGCGCCAGCAGCTTGGGGTCGCCTAGCGGACAAGAGACCCAGTACTTC
. | . | TRBJ2-2 | TRBV20-1 | CSASNLATSTGELFF | TGCAGTGCCTCAAATCTAGCTACCTCCACCGGGGAGCTGTTTTTT
. | . | TRBJ2-7 | TRBV11-2 | CASSQVTSSYEQYF | TGTGCCAGTTCGCAGGTGACGAGCTCCTACGAGCAGTACTTC
. | . | TRBJ2-5 | TRBV5-1 | CASSSSPGAKETQYF | TGCGCCAGCAGCTCGTCTCCGGGTGCCAAAGAGACCCAGTACTTC
. | few | TRBJ2-6 | TRBV10-3 | CASQKSGANVLTF | TGTGCCTCACAGAAATCTGGGGCCAACGTCCTGACTTTC
. | many | TRBJ2-4 | TRBV28 | CASSRDIQYF | TGTGCCAGCAGTAGGGACATTCAGTACTTC
. | many | TRBJ2-7 | TRBV6-1 | CAINRESPYEQYF | TGTGCCATTAACAGGGAATCCCCCTACGAGCAGTACTTC
TRBD1 | . | TRBJ1-1 | TRBV3-1 | CASSHSGQAEAFF | TGTGCCAGCAGCCATAGCGGACAGGCTGAAGCTTTCTTT
TRBD2 | . | TRBJ2-1 | TRBV9 | CASSVRSRGGYNEQFF | TGTGCCAGCAGCGTCCGATCGCGGGGGGGCTACAATGAGCAGTTCTTC
. | . | TRBJ2-1 | TRBV4-2 | CASSQDAERNEQFF | TGTGCCAGCAGCCAAGATGCTGAGCGCAATGAGCAGTTCTTC
. | . | TRBJ2-7 | TRBV4-1 | CASSQGRQATRSEQYF | TGCGCCAGCAGCCAGGGTCGCCAAGCTACCCGGAGTGAGCAGTACTTC
. | . | TRBJ2-1 | TRBV20-1 | CSARAGTSYNEQFF | TGCAGTGCCAGAGCCGGGACTTCTTACAATGAGCAGTTCTTC
. | many | TRBJ2-7 | TRBV24-1 | CATSDSPTGILSYEQYF | TGTGCCACCAGTGATTCCCCGACGGGCATACTCTCCTACGAGCAGTACTTC
. | few | TRBJ2-2 | TRBV5-1 | CASRPSRGLEAGELFF | TGCGCCAGCCGCCCTTCCAGGGGCCTTGAGGCCGGGGAGCTGTTTTTT
TRBD1 | . | TRBJ2-7 | TRBV20-1 | CSATHRDRGGLQYF | TGCAGTGCCACCCACCGGGACAGGGGTGGGTTGCAGTACTTC
. | . | TRBJ1-5 | TRBV2 | CASSDSNQPQHF | TGTGCCAGTTCTGATAGCAATCAGCCCCAGCATTTT
. | few | TRBJ1-2 | TRBV20-1 | CSASMGGSYGYTF | TGCAGTGCTAGTATGGGGGGCTCCTATGGCTACACCTTC
. | many | TRBJ1-6 | TRBV20-1 | CSAMGEGSPLHF | TGCAGTGCTATGGGGGAGGGTTCACCCCTCCACTTT
TRBD2 | once | TRBJ2-7 | TRBV20-1 | CSASPAGGTSGRTYEQNF | TGCAGTGCTAGCCCGGCTGGAGGGACTAGCGGTCGAACCTACGAGCAGAACTTC
. | . | TRBJ1-5 | TRBV24-1 | CATSWGNQPQHF | TGTGCCACCAGTTGGGGGAATCAGCCCCAGCATTTT
. | many | TRBJ1-5 | TRBV20-1 | CSARGTHNQPQHF | TGCAGTGCTAGAGGGACTCACAATCAGCCCCAGCATTTT
. | . | TRBJ2-3 | TRBV9 | CASGPGDTQYF | TGTGCCAGCGGTCCTGGTGATACGCAGTATTTT
TRBD2 | few | TRBJ2-1 | TRBV27 | CASSLRTSGNDNEQFF | TGTGCCAGCAGTCTCCGGACTAGCGGGAATGACAATGAGCAGTTCTTC
. | few | TRBJ2-3 | TRBV4-2 | CASSQDNRASGTDTQYF | TGTGCCAGCAGCCAAGATAACAGGGCTAGCGGCACAGATACGCAGTATTTT
. | few | TRBJ1-2 | TRBV28 | CASRDGYTPNYGYTF | TGTGCCAGCAGAGATGGCTACACCCCTAACTATGGCTACACCTTC
. | . | TRBJ2-3 | TRBV6-2/TRBV6-3 | CASRRLSGADTQYF | TGTGCCAGCAGGAGACTCAGCGGTGCAGATACGCAGTATTTT
TRBD1 | few | TRBJ2-5 | TRBV5-1 | CASSSDRGQTQYF | TGCGCCAGCAGCTCGGACAGGGGTCAGACCCAGTACTTC
. | . | TRBJ1-6 | TRBV4-3 | CASSLDGYNSPLHF | TGCGCCAGCAGCCTGGACGGCTATAATTCACCCCTCCACTTT
TRBD1 | few | TRBJ1-2 | TRBV14 | CASSQGGDSYGYTF | TGTGCCAGCAGCCAAGGAGGGGACAGCTATGGCTACACCTTC